What follows describes a single TCR beta chain. As yet, its antigen is unknown. The sample belongs to a study of cytomegalovirus exposure and HLA in healthy donors. Study-wide results and limits: What was likely a sequencing artifact was a cluster of highly shared sequence variants. Most of the TCR beta V segments (in an earlier analysis) were productive either about 87% or about 30% of the time.

The CDR3 has 15 amino acids. Trimming removed 0 bases from V and 1 base from J, with 7 bases in between. The germline V gene has CDR1 SGHDT and CDR2 YYEEEE. When sampled, the donors appeared nominally healthy, though they likely had unrecorded immune exposures. With 60 Vbeta and 13 Jbeta primers, the PCR was carried out. The protocol was immunoSEQ multiplex PCR, while the TCRdb copy is restricted to in-frame clones and leaves out a portion. The sample consists of about 83,000 clones, about 70% of them appearing once. The sequenced sample was PBMCs. The chain recombines TRBV5-6 with TRBJ1-4; D is unresolved. The source is a man in his sixties in good health and CMV-seronegative. This CDR3 is CASSLAGLTNEKLFF. The CDR3 DNA sequence: TGTGCCAGCAGCTTGGCTGGCCTAACTAATGAAAAACTGTTTTTT.